Below are 15 T cell receptor beta chains sequenced from a single sample in a study of blood T cells in healthy people across ages. A sample-barcoded 5' primer and a J-beta primer mix were used in a second PCR of roughly 6 to 11 cycles. TCRdb ran MiXCR on the 5' RACE reads and lists one entry per CDR3 protein. The sample yields almost 1 million distinct CDR3 sequences, just over 50% seen once. The sequencing input was blood. These receptors came from a woman aged 55-75 years in good health.

The genes are TRBV7-6 and TRBJ2-5; TRBD2 aligns across 10 bases. The CDR3 totals 15 residues. Germline CDR1 reads SGHVS; CDR2 reads FNYEAQ. Trimming at V came to 4 bases and at J to 4 bases, leaving 6 bases not matched to a gene. In nucleotides, the CDR3 is TGTGCCAGCAGCTCGGGACTAGCGAGGGGAGAGACCCAGTACTTC. Translating gives CASSSGLARGETQYF. The full variable domain, with the rest looked up from reference TRBV7-6 and TRBJ2-5, is GAGVSQSPRYKVTKRGQDVALRCDPISGHVSLYWYRQALGQGPEFLTYFNYEAQQDKSGLPNDRFSAERPEGSISTLTIQRTEQRDSAMYRCASSSGLARGETQYFGPGTRLLVL.

This chain uses TRBV7-9 with TRBJ2-7; 9 positions match TRBD2. V lost 5 bases to trimming and J lost 2 bases; unmatched junction nucleotides: 10. Germline CDR1 reads SEHNR; CDR2 reads FQNEAQ (reference sequence). The CDR3 consists of 16 residues. The CDR3 DNA reads TGTGCCAGCAGCCAAGAAAATAGCGGGAGACCCTACGAGCAGTACTTC. Protein: CASSQENSGRPYEQYF.

The V gene is TRBV29-1, the J gene TRBJ2-5, with TRBD1 matching over 9 bases. TRBJ2-7 matches the DNA end more closely, so the J call is doubtful. This CDR3 region has 14 residues. The germline CDR1 and CDR2 sequences are SQVTM and ANQGSEA. As DNA, the CDR3 is TGCAGCGTTGAAGTGACAGGGGGTTCCTACGAGCAGTACTTC. Translating gives CSVEVTGGSYEQYF.

This chain's CDR3 is CAWRRTADQRTPYEQYF. Written as DNA, the CDR3 is TGTGCCTGGCGCAGGACCGCTGACCAGCGGACCCCCTACGAGCAGTACTTC. The rearrangement uses TRBV30 and TRBJ2-7; maybe TRBD2 (5 bases). Germline CDR1 and CDR2: GTSNPN and SVGIG (reference sequence). Trimming stripped 5 bases from V and 2 bases from J, with 25 bases between. This CDR3 contains 17 residues. Combining the CDR3 with reference TRBV30 and TRBJ2-7 gives the whole variable domain SQTIHQWPATLVQPVGSPLSLECTVEGTSNPNLYWYRQAAGRGLQLLFYSVGIGQISSEVPQNLSASRPQDRQFILSSKKLLLSDSGFYLCAWRRTADQRTPYEQYFGPGTRLTVT.

The CDR3 protein is CATSRDPLGEQYF. CDR3 bases: TGTGCCACCAGCAGAGATCCCCTAGGAGAGCAGTACTTC. The chain links TRBV15 to TRBJ2-7, with D hard to call. CDR1 LNHNV and CDR2 YYDKDF come from the germline V gene (reference sequence). Trimming took 0 bases from V and 7 from J, leaving 10 bases between them. This CDR3 has 13 amino acids.

The CDR3 sequence: CASTVTSGSINEQFF. CDR3 DNA sequence: TGTGCCAGCACCGTAACTAGCGGGAGTATCAATGAGCAGTTCTTC. The J gene is TRBJ2-1, the V gene TRBV6-6; 11 bases map to TRBD2. V was clipped by 7 bases and J by 6 bases; unmatched bases: 8. This CDR3 region has 15 residues. Looked up from germline, CDR1 is MNHNY and CDR2 is SVGAGI (reference sequence).

CDR3 nucleotides: TGTGCCAGCAGTACCGCAGGGGACACTGAAGCTTTCTTT. Translation gives CASSTAGDTEAFF. The chain combines TRBV6-5 with TRBJ1-1; tentatively, D is TRBD1 (6 bases). Trimming stripped 5 bases from V and 3 bases from J, with 10 bases between. CDR1 and CDR2 (germline): MNHEY, SVGAGI. The CDR3 is 13 amino acids.

The V call is TRBV5-5, the J call TRBJ1-2; TRBD1 might be the D (6 bases). CDR1 and CDR2 (germline): SGHKS, YYEKEE (reference sequence). V was cut by 0 bases and J by 7 bases, with 19 bases left in between. The CDR3 runs to 16 residues. For the CDR3, the DNA is TGTGCCAGCAGCTTGGACGGGGGCAGACCTATTTTTGGCTACACCTTC. Amino acids: CASSLDGGRPIFGYTF.

There are a few counts of this clonotype. This chain links TRBV7-2 with TRBJ1-1; D unresolved. The CDR3 totals 13 residues. V dropped 4 bases and J dropped 1 base, with 7 bases sitting between them. Germline V CDR1 and CDR2: SGHTA, FQGNSA. The CDR3 reads CASSSEANTEAFF. As DNA, the CDR3 is TGTGCCAGCAGCTCAGAAGCGAACACTGAAGCTTTCTTT.

This clonotype was detected a few times. The V call is TRBV7-2, the J call TRBJ1-5, with D tentatively TRBD1 (6 bases). The V and J ends lost 2 bases and 7 bases respectively, with 9 bases between them. The CDR3 has 13 amino acids. CDR1 is SGHTA and CDR2 is FQGNSA in the germline V gene. The CDR3 sequence is CASSLSGVQPQHF. Here the CDR3 DNA reads TGTGCCAGCAGCTTATCAGGGGTACAGCCCCAGCATTTT. The variable domain in full, with the rest retrieved from reference TRBV7-2 and TRBJ1-5, is GAGVSQSPSNKVTEKGKDVELRCDPISGHTALYWYRQSLGQGLEFLIYFQGNSAPDKSGLPSDRFSAERTGGSVSTLTIQRTQQEDSAVYLCASSLSGVQPQHFGDGTRLSIL.

V usage is TRBV6-1 and J usage is TRBJ2-6; 11 bases line up with TRBD2. In germline, CDR1 is MNHNS, CDR2 SASEGT. This CDR3 region has 18 residues. V lost 6 bases to trimming and J lost 0 bases; unmatched junction nucleotides: 7. The CDR3 spells CASRGGLAASSGANVLTF. In DNA form, the CDR3 reads TGTGCCAGCAGGGGGGGACTAGCGGCCAGCTCTGGGGCCAACGTCCTGACTTTC.

V gene TRBV9 combines with J gene TRBJ2-7; perhaps TRBD1 as D (6 bases). This CDR3 is built from 13 residues. CDR1 is SGDLS and CDR2 is YYNGEE in the germline V gene. V lost 3 bases and J 7 bases, leaving 14 bases between the germline ends. CDR3 residues: CASSEGVREEQYF. For the CDR3, the DNA is TGTGCCAGCAGCGAGGGGGTTAGGGAAGAGCAGTACTTC.

With regard to this clonotype: A read error may be the cause here, since a much bigger clone is one base away. The CDR3 loop reads CASSRDNSYEQYF. The DNA for the CDR3 is TGTGCCAGCAGCCGGGACAACTCCTACGAGCAGTACTTC. This chain links TRBV7-8 with TRBJ2-7; possible D gene TRBD1, 6 bases. V lost 5 bases, J lost 0 bases, and 8 bases lay in between. The CDR3 spans 13 residues. In germline, CDR1 is SGHVS, CDR2 FQNEAQ.

This sequence joins TRBV11-1 and TRBJ2-7, with 7 bases lining up with TRBD2. V was pared by 8 bases and J by 0 bases, with 10 bases of the junction left unmatched. The CDR3 is 15 amino acids. In germline, CDR1 is SGHAT, CDR2 FQDESV (reference sequence). CDR3 region: CASRGWGGTSYEQYF. The CDR3 coding sequence is TGTGCCAGCCGGGGCTGGGGAGGGACCTCCTACGAGCAGTACTTC. Full variable domain (missing parts from reference TRBV11-1 and TRBJ2-7): EAEVAQSPRYKITEKSQAVAFWCDPISGHATLYWYRQILGQGPELLVQFQDESVVDDSQLPKDRFSAERLKGVDSTLKIQPAELGDSAMYLCASRGWGGTSYEQYFGPGTRLTVT.

This clonotype was counted only a few times. The rearrangement links TRBV29-1 to TRBJ2-1; 11 positions match TRBD2. The germline CDR1 and CDR2 sequences are SQVTM and ANQGSEA. The junction had 16 bases not matched to a gene; V was cut back by 4 bases and J by 8 bases. The length of the CDR3 is 17 residues. The CDR3 sequence is CSVAPGRLAGRLHEQFF. In nucleotides, the CDR3 is TGCAGCGTTGCACCGGGGCGACTAGCGGGAAGGTTGCATGAGCAGTTCTTC.